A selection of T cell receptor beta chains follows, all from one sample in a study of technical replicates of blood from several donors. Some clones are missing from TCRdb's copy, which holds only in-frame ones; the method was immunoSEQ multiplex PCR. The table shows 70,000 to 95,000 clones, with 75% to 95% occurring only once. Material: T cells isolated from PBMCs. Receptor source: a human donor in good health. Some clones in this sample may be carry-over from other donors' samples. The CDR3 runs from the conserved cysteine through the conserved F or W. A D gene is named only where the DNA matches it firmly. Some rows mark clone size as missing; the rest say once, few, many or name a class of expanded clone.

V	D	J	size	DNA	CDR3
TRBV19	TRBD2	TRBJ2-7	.	TGTGCCAGTAGTGGGGGAAGCGGGAGTTTATCCTACGAGCAGTACTTC	CASSGGSGSLSYEQYF
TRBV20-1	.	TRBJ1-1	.	TGCAGTGCTAGAGCTCACACTGAAGCTTTCTTT	CSARAHTEAFF
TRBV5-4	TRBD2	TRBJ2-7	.	TGTGCCAGCAGTATAGCGGGAGAATCCTACGAGCAGTACTTC	CASSIAGESYEQYF
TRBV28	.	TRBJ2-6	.	TGTGCCAGCAGCCTTGACTCCTCTGGGGCCAACGTCCTGACTTTC	CASSLDSSGANVLTF
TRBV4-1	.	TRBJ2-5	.	TGCGCCAGCAGCCAAGAAGACGGGCTAGCGCCAATGAAGGAGACCCAGTACTTC	CASSQEDGLAPMKETQYF
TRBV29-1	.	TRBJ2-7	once	TGCAGCGTTGATCTCGGGACTGATACCTACGAGCAGTACTTC	CSVDLGTDTYEQYF
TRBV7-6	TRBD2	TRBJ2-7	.	TGTGCCAGCAGCTTAGTGGTTAGCGGGAGGGCTGACGAGCAGTACTTC	CASSLVVSGRADEQYF
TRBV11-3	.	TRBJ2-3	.	TGTGCCAGCAGCTTATATATTTCCAGGGAAGCAGATACGCAGTATTTT	CASSLYISREADTQYF
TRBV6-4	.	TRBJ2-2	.	TGTGCCAGCAGTGAGACTAGCACCGGGGAGCTGTTTTTT	CASSETSTGELFF
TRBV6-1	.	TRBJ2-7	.	TGTGCCAGCAGACTAAACCCGGGACTCCCCTACGAGCAGTACTTC	CASRLNPGLPYEQYF
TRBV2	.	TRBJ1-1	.	TGTGCCAGCAGTGTAGGGAGGGAGAGCACTGAAGCTTTCTTT	CASSVGRESTEAFF
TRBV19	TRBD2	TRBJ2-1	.	TGTGCCAGTAGTATATTGACTAGCGGGACCATATACAATGAGCAGTTCTTC	CASSILTSGTIYNEQFF
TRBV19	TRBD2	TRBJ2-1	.	TGTGCCCTGAAGGGAGCGGGAGAGTCGGATGAGCAGTTCTTC	CALKGAGESDEQFF
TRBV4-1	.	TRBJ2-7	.	TGCGCCAGCAGCCCGGGAGAGGACTACGAGCAGTACTTC	CASSPGEDYEQYF
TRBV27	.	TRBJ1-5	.	TGTGCCAGCAGTTTAGGCGGGATCAATCAGCCCCAGCATTTT	CASSLGGINQPQHF
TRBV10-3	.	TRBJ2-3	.	TGTGCCATCAGTGAGTCAGTGGCGACAGGAATCACAGATACGCAGTATTTT	CAISESVATGITDTQYF
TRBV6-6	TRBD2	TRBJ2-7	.	TGTGCCAGCAGTAAGACTAGCGGGATAGAGTACGAGCAGTACTTC	CASSKTSGIEYEQYF
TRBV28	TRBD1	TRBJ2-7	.	TGTGCCAGCAGTTCAGGACAGGGGGCAGTTAACGACGAGCAGTACTTC	CASSSGQGAVNDEQYF
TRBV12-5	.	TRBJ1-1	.	TGTGCTAGTGGTCCTCACGGAGGGAACACTGAAGCTTTCTTT	CASGPHGGNTEAFF
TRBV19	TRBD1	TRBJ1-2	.	TGTGCCAGTAGTTTCAGGGGGGATGGCTACACCTTC	CASSFRGDGYTF
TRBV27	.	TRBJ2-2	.	TGTGCCAGCAGTCCGACCGGGAGCGGGTGGACCGGGGAGCTGTTTTTT	CASSPTGSGWTGELFF
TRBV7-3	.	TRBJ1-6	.	TGTGCCAGCGGGGCAGGGATAAATTCACCCCTCCACTTT	CASGAGINSPLHF
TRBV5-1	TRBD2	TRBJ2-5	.	TGCGCCAGCAGCTTGTGGGCGGGAGGGCCCGAGACCCAGTACTTC	CASSLWAGGPETQYF
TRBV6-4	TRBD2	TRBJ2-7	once	TGTGCCAGCAGTGCCGGACTAGCGGACGAGCAGTACTTC	CASSAGLADEQYF
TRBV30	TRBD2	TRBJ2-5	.	TGTGCCTGGGGGCCAAAACCGGGACTAGCGGTTTACCAAGAGACCCAGTACTTC	CAWGPKPGLAVYQETQYF
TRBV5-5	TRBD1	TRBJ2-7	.	TGTGCCAGCAGCCTAGGACAGGGTGGATCCTACGAGCAGTACTTC	CASSLGQGGSYEQYF
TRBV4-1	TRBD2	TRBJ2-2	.	TGCGCCAGCAGCCAAGATGGACTAGCGGGAGGCACCGGGGAGCTGTTTTTT	CASSQDGLAGGTGELFF
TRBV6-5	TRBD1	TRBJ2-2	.	TGTGCCAGCAGTTACGGGCTGCAGGGGGCTGGCGGGGAGCTGTTTTTT	CASSYGLQGAGGELFF
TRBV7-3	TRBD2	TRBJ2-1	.	TGTGCCAGCAGTCTAGCGGGAGACGCCTACAATGAGCAGTTCTTC	CASSLAGDAYNEQFF
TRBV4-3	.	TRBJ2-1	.	TGCGCCAGCAGCCCTTTCGGAGGGGGCAACTTAGACTCCAGATTTTCCTACAATGAGCAGTTCTTC	CASSPFGGGNLDSRFSYNEQFF
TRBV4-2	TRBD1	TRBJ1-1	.	TGTGCCAGCAGCCAAGAGTTAACAGGGGGCCTGGAAGCTTTCTTT	CASSQELTGGLEAFF
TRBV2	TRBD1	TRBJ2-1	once	TGTGCCGGCGAAGCGAACAGGGGTGGGTACAATGAGCAGTTCTTC	CAGEANRGGYNEQFF
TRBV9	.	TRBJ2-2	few	TGTGCCAGCAGGACCGGGACCGGGGAGCTGTTTTTT	CASRTGTGELFF
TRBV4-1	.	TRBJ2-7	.	TGCGCCAGCAGCCAAGTGGGGGTAGCGGCCTACGAGCAGTACTTC	CASSQVGVAAYEQYF
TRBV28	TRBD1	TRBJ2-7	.	TGTGCCAGCAGTTTACCAGGACAGGGTCTTTACGAGCAGTACTTC	CASSLPGQGLYEQYF
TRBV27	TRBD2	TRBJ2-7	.	TGTGCCAGCAGTCTCCGGGGACTAGCGGTATACGAGCAGTACTTC	CASSLRGLAVYEQYF
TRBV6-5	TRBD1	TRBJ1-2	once	TGTGCCAGCAGCTACGACAGGGGTTATGGCTACACCTTC	CASSYDRGYGYTF
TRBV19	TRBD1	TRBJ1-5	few	TGTGCCAGTAGTATAGACCGGACAGGGCATCAGCCCCAGCATTTT	CASSIDRTGHQPQHF
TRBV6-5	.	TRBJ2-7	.	TGTGCCAGCAGTTACACTACCACTAGAGCCTACGAGCAGTACTTC	CASSYTTTRAYEQYF
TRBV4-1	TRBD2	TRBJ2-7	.	TGCGCCAGCAGCCGTCGAAAGATACGGGCGGGAGGGTCCTACGAGCAGTACTTC	CASSRRKIRAGGSYEQYF
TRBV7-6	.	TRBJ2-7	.	TGTGCCAGCAGCTTAGGCGGGCGGGCTGGCGAGCAGTACTTC	CASSLGGRAGEQYF
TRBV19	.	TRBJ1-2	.	TGTGCCAGTAGTCTCCCAAGGGAGGGGCGGATTGGCTACACCTTC	CASSLPREGRIGYTF
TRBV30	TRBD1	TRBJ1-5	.	TGTGCCTGGGCTCAGGGGGCTCATATCAATCAGCCCCAGCATTTT	CAWAQGAHINQPQHF
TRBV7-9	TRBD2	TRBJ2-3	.	TGTGCCAGCAGCTCCTATGCGGGAGGGACAGATACGCAGTATTTT	CASSSYAGGTDTQYF
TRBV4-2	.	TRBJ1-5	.	TGTGCCAGCAGCCAACCCGAGGGTAAGGATCAGCCCCAGCATTTT	CASSQPEGKDQPQHF
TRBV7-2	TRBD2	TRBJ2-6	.	TGTGCCAGCAGACTCGTAGCGGGAGGGCTTCCTGGGGCCAACGTCCTGACTTTC	CASRLVAGGLPGANVLTF
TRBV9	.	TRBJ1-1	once	TGTGCCAGCAGCGTGATACCAGGGGACACTGAAGCTTTCTTT	CASSVIPGDTEAFF
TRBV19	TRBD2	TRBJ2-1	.	TGTGCCAGTAGTGAGGGAGGTAGGCGGGAGGGAAACTATGAGCAGTTCTTC	CASSEGGRREGNYEQFF
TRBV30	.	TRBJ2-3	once	TGTGCCTGGAGTGTTCTGGGCTCCACAGATACGCAGTATTTT	CAWSVLGSTDTQYF
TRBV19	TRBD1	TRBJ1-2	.	TGTGCCAGTAGTATAAAGCGACAGGGGGCAGTTGGCTACACCTTC	CASSIKRQGAVGYTF
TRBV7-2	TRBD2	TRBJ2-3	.	TGTGCCGGCGGGGGGGGGAGCACAGATACGCAGTATTTT	CAGGGGSTDTQYF
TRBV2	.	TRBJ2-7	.	TGTGCCAGCAGTGAGCTTTCCGTCCCTCTGAGACTCGAGCAGTACTTC	CASSELSVPLRLEQYF
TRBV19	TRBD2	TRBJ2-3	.	TGTGCCAGTAGTACCGGGACTAGCGGGACGCAGTATTTT	CASSTGTSGTQYF
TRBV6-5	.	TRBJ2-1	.	TGTGCCAGCAGTTTTAGCGATCGCCACAATGAGCAGTTCTTC	CASSFSDRHNEQFF
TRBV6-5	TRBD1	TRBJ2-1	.	TGTGCCAGCAGTTCCTCCGGGACAGGGAAGCAGTTCTTC	CASSSSGTGKQFF
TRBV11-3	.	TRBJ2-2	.	TGTGCCAGCAGCCTCGCGAACACCGGGGAGCTGTTTTTT	CASSLANTGELFF
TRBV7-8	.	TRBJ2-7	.	TGTGCCAGCAGCCTACTGGGGGGCTACGAGCAGTACTTC	CASSLLGGYEQYF
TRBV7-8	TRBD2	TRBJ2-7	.	TGTGCCAGCAGCGGCGGGAGTACCTACGAGCAGTACTTC	CASSGGSTYEQYF
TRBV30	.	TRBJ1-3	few	TGTGCCTGGAGTGTACCCGCTACCTCTGGAAACACCATATATTTT	CAWSVPATSGNTIYF
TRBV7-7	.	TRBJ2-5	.	TGTGCTAGCAGCCCAGACAGGGAGACCCAGTACTTC	CASSPDRETQYF